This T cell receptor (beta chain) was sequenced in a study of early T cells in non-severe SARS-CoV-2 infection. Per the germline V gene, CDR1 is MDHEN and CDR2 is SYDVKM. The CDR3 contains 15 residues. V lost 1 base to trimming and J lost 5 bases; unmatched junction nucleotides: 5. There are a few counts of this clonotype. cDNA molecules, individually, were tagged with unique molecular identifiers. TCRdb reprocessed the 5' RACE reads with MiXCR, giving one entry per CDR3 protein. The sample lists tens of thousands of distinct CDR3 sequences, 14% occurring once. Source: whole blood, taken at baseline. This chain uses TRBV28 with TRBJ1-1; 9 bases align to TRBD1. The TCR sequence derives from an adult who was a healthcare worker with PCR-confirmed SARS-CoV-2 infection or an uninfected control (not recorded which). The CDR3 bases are TGTGCCAGCAGTTTATCGGGACAGGGAGAAACTGAAGCTTTCTTT. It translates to CASSLSGQGETEAFF.